This T cell receptor (beta chain) was captured by sequencing in a study of blood T cells in healthy people across ages. The CDR3 covers 16 residues. CDR1 and CDR2 from the germline V gene are MDHEN and SYDVKM. J was trimmed by 6 bases and V by 8 bases; bases with no gene match: 14. A second about 7 to 11 cycle PCR used barcoded and J-beta primers. Through a template-switch adaptor with 12 random nucleotides, each cDNA molecule received a tag. TCRdb itself ran the 5' RACE reads through MiXCR, one entry per CDR3 protein. The repertoire has some 920,000 distinct CDR3 sequences, roughly 51% of them found once; the top ten carry about 21%.

The sequencing sample was made of blood. This TCR derives from a woman aged 55-70 years in good health. The chain links TRBV28 to TRBJ2-1; 9 nucleotides agree with TRBD1. This CDR3 is CASALGWGTGSNEQFF. CDR3 coding DNA: TGTGCCAGCGCCCTTGGGTGGGGGACAGGGAGCAATGAGCAGTTCTTC.